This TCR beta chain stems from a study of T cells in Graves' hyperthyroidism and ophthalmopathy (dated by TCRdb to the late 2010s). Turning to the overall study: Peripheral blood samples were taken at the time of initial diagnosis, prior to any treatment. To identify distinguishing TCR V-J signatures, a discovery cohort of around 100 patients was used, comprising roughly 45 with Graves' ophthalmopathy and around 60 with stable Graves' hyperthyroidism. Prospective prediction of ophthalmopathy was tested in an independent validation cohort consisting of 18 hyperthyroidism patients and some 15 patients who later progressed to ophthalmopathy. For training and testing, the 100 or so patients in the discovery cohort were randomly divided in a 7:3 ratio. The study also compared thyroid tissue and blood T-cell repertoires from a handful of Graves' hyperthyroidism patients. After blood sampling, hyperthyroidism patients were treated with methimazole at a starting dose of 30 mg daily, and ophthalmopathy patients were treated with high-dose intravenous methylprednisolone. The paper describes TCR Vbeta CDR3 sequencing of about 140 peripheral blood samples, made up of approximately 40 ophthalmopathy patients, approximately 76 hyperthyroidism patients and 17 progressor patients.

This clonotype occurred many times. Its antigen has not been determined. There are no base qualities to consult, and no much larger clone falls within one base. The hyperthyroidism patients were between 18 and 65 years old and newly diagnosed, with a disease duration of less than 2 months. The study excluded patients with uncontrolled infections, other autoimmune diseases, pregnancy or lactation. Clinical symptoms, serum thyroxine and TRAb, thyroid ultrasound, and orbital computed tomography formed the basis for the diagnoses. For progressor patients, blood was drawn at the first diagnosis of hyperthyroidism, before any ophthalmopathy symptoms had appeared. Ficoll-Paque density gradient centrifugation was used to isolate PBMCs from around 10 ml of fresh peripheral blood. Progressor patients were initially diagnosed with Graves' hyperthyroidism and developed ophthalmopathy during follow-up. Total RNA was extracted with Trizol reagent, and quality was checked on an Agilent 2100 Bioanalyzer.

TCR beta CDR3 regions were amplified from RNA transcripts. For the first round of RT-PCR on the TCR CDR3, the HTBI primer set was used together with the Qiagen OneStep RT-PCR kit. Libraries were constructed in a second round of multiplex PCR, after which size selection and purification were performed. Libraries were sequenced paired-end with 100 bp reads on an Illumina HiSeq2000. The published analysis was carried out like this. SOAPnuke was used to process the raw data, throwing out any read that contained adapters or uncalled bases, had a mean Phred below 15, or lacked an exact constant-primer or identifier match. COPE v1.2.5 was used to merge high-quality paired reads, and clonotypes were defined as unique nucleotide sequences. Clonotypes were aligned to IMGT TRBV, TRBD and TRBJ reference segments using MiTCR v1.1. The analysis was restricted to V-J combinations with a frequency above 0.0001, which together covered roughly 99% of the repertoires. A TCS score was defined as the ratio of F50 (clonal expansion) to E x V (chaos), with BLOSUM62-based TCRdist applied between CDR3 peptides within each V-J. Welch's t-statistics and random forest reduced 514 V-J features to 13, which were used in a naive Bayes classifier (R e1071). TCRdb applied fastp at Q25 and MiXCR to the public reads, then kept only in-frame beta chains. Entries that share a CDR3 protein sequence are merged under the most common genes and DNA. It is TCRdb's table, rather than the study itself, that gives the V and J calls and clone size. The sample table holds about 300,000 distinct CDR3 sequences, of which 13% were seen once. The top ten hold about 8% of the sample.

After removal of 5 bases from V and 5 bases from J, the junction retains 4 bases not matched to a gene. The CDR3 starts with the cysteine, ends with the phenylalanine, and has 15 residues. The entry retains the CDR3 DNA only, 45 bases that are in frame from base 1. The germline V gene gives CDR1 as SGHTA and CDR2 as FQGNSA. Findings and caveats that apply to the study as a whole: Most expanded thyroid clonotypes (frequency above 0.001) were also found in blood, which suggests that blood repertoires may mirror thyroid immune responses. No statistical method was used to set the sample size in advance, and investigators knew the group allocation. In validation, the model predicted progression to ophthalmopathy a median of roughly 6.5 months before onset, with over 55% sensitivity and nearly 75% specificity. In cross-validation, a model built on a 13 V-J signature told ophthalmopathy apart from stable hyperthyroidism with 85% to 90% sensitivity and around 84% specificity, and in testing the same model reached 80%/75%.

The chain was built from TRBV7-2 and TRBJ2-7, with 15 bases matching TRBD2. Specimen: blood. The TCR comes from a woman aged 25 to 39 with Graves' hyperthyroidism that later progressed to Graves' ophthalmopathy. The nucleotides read TGTGCCAGCAGCACCGGACTAGCGGGAGGGGACGAGCAGTACTTC. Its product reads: CASSTGLAGGDEQYF.